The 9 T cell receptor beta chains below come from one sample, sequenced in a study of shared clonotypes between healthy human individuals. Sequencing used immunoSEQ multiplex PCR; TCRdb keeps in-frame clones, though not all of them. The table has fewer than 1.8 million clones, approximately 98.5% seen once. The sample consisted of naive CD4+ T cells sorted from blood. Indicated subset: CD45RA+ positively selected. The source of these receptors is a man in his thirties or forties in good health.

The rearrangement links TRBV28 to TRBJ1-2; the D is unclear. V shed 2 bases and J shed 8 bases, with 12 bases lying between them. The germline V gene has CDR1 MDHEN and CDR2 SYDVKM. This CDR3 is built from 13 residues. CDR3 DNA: TGTGCCAGCAGTTTAGTGTCAGGAAGGGGCTACACCTTC. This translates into CASSLVSGRGYTF.

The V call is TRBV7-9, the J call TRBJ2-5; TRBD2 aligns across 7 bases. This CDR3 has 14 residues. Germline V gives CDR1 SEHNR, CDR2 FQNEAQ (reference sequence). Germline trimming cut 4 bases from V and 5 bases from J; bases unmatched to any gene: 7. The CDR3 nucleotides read TGTGCCAGCAGCTCAAGACTAGCCTGGGAGACCCAGTACTTC. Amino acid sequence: CASSSRLAWETQYF. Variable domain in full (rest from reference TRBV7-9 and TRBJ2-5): DTGVSQNPRHKITKRGQNVTFRCDPISEHNRLYWYRQTLGQGPEFLTYFQNEAQLEKSRLLSDRFSAERPKGSFSTLEIQRTEQGDSAMYLCASSSRLAWETQYFGPGTRLLVL.

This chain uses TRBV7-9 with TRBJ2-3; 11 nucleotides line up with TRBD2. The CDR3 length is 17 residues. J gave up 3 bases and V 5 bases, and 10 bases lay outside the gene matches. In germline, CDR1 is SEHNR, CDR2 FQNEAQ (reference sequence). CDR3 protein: CASSPRLAGGRTDTQYF. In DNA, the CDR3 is TGTGCCAGCAGCCCCAGGCTAGCGGGAGGAAGAACAGATACGCAGTATTTT.

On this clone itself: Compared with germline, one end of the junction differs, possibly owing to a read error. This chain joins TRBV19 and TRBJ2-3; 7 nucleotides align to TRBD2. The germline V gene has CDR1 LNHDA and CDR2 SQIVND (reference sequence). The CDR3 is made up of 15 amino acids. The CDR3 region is CASSIGRVITDTQYF. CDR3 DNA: TGTGCCAGTAGCATAGGGAGGGTCATCACAGATACGCAGTATTTT.

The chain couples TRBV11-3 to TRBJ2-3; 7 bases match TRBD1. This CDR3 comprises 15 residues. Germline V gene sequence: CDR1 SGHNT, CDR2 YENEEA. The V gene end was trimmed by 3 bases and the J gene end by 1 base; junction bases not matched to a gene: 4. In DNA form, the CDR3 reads TGTGCCAGCAGCTTTGCAACAGGGGGCACAGATACGCAGTATTTT. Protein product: CASSFATGGTDTQYF.

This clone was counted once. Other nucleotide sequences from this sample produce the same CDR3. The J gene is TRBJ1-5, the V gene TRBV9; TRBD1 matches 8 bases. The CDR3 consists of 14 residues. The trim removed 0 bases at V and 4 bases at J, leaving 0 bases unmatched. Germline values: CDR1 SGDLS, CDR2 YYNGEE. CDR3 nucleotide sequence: TGTGCCAGCAGCGTAGGACAGGGGAATCAGCCCCAGCATTTT. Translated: CASSVGQGNQPQHF.

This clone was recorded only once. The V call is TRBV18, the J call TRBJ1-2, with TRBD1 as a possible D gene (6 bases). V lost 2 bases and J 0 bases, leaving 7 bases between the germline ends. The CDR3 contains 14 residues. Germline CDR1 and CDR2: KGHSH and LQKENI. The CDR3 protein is CASSPGTSNYGYTF. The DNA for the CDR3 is TGTGCCAGCTCACCAGGGACATCTAACTATGGCTACACCTTC.

The CDR3 protein is CASSLMGARNNQPQHF. CDR3 bases: TGTGCCAGCAGCCTCATGGGGGCGCGGAACAATCAGCCCCAGCATTTT. The V and J genes are TRBV7-8 and TRBJ1-5, with a weak D call TRBD1 (6 bases). There are 16 residues in the CDR3. CDR1 is SGHVS, CDR2 FQNEAQ, per germline. Trimming removed 5 bases from V and 3 bases from J, with 17 bases in between.

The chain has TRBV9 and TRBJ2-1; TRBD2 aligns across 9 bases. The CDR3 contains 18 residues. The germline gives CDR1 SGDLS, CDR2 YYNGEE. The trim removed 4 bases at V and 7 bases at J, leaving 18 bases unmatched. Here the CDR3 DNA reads TGTGCCAGCAGCCCTTCGGTTGGGGCGGGACTAGCAGGGAATGAGCAGTTCTTC. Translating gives CASSPSVGAGLAGNEQFF.